This T cell receptor beta chain was captured by sequencing in a study of somatic mutations in cytotoxic T cells in rheumatoid arthritis. General study results and limits: No age-related increase in CD8+ clonality was seen in healthy controls, but one was seen in rheumatoid arthritis patients.

This CDR3 has 16 residues. The V gene's germline CDR1 is MNHEY and CDR2 SVGAGI. Trimming cost V 1 base and J 3 bases; bases outside gene matches: 1. On this clone itself: Its antigen remains unidentified.

TCRdb keeps only in-frame clones here, not all; method: immunoSEQ multiplex PCR. The table lists around 7,400 clones, around 87% of them singletons. The TCR originated in a woman aged 70-85 years with rheumatoid arthritis. The material sequenced was CD8+ T cells sorted from blood. V gene TRBV6-5 combines with J gene TRBJ2-2; 11 bases map to TRBD1. CDR3 in amino acids: CASSYWDRGDTGELFF. The CDR3 region has the DNA TGTGCCAGCAGTTACTGGGACAGGGGGGACACCGGGGAGCTGTTTTTT.